This T cell receptor beta chain was found in a study of vaccination and CD4 T cells after COVID-19. Study-wide context: Two mRNA vaccine doses were given, either BNT162b2 or mRNA-1273. The cells in question were stimulated using overlapping spike peptides derived from SARS-CoV-2, HCoV-NL63, HCoV-OC43 and HCoV-229E.

Researchers used the Oncomine TCR Beta short-read assay to sequence DNA from cultured CD4+ T cells. TCRdb reprocessed the PCR reads with MiXCR, giving one entry per CDR3 protein. There are 7,900 or so distinct CDR3 sequences in the sample; about three quarters occur only once, and approximately 35% lies in the top ten. On this clonotype itself: Its cognate antigen is unknown.

V was shortened by 5 bases and J by 2 bases, with 9 bases between the two germline ends. The CDR3 consists of 13 residues. Germline V gene lookup returns CDR1 MNHNS and CDR2 SASEGT. As for treatment: approximately 11-day PBMC culture with coronavirus spike peptide pools or control peptides (ViraFEST assay). ViraFEST used peptide pools to expand antigen-specific T cells and subsequently sequenced their TCRs. The rearrangement links TRBV6-1 to TRBJ1-2, with a weak D call TRBD1 (5 bases). The clonotype originates from a human donor who had recovered from COVID-19. The sample was CD4+ T cells from blood, cultured in vitro. The CDR3 sequence is CASSQGTNYGYTF. CDR3 bases: TGTGCCAGCAGTCAGGGCACCAACTATGGCTACACCTTC.